Detailed here is one T cell receptor (beta chain). Its antigen is as yet unknown. The data originate from a study of graft-versus-host responses after intestinal transplantation. The wider study: Recipients obtained multivisceral, liver-intestinal, or isolated intestinal transplants. All of the recipients had induction that used anti-thymocyte globulin, then tacrolimus and steroids for roughly three years.

Assay used: immunoSEQ multiplex PCR; TCRdb lists only in-frame clones, some missing. The sample holds under 95,000 clones, approximately 82% seen once. V was clipped by 0 bases and J by 0 bases; unmatched bases: 4. In germline, CDR1 is SGHRS, CDR2 YFSETQ. The CDR3 runs 16 residues. Sample: unstimulated CD4+ T cells sorted from spleen or lymph node cells, taken before intestinal transplant. This rearrangement joins TRBV5-1 to TRBJ2-3; 7 bases agree with TRBD2. This TCR derives from a human donor who received an intestinal transplant. CDR3 residues: CASSLGGGASTDTQYF. Here the CDR3 DNA reads TGCGCCAGCAGCTTGGGGGGGGGAGCTAGCACAGATACGCAGTATTTT.